A single sample gave rise to the 10 T cell receptor beta chains below, sequenced in a study of T cells in Graves' hyperthyroidism and ophthalmopathy. Amplified regions were TCR beta CDR3 sequences from RNA transcripts. Using the HTBI primer set, a first-round RT-PCR was run on the TCR CDR3. TCRdb processed the multiplex PCR reads anew with MiXCR; each CDR3 protein has one entry. This table has about 200,000 distinct CDR3 sequences, around a sixth appearing once. Sequencing was carried out using blood. Receptors originate from a woman aged 45-59 years with Graves' hyperthyroidism.

The table lists this clonotype with many counts. The chain combines TRBV5-5 with TRBJ2-7; weak D call: TRBD1 (5 bases). CDR1 and CDR2 (germline): SGHKS, YYEKEE (reference sequence). CDR3 size: 14 residues. V lost 2 bases and J lost 6, with 15 bases in between. The CDR3 reads CASSLGQGRGEQYF. The CDR3 DNA reads as TGTGCCAGCAGCTTAGGGCAGGGAAGAGGCGAGCAGTACTTC.

This clonotype was counted between two and nine times. The chain recombines TRBV19 with TRBJ1-5, with D tentatively TRBD1 (5 bases). Germline V lookup: CDR1 LNHDA, CDR2 SQIVND (reference sequence). V gave up 10 bases and J gave up 1 base, with 26 bases separating them. CDR3 size: 18 residues. The CDR3 sequence is CAISTQGPGDPSNQPQHF. In nucleotides, the CDR3 is TGTGCCATCAGTACTCAAGGGCCCGGGGACCCCAGCAATCAGCCCCAGCATTTT.

A few counts support this clonotype. The V and J genes are TRBV9 and TRBJ2-7; unclear D gene. Germline values: CDR1 SGDLS, CDR2 YYNGEE. The CDR3 contains 14 residues. V gave up 0 bases and J gave up 0 bases, with 7 bases separating them. The CDR3 nucleotides are TGTGCCAGCAGCGTAGAGTGGTTCTCCTACGAGCAGTACTTC. It translates to CASSVEWFSYEQYF. The full variable domain, its missing parts supplied by reference TRBV9 and TRBJ2-7, is DSGVTQTPKHLITATGQRVTLRCSPRSGDLSVYWYQQSLDQGLQFLIQYYNGEERAKGNILERFSAQQFPDLHSELNLSSLELGDSALYFCASSVEWFSYEQYFGPGTRLTVT.

This clonotype was found many times. This rearrangement joins TRBV2 to TRBJ1-1; 10 bases agree with TRBD1. CDR1 and CDR2 (germline): SNHLY, FYNNEI. The CDR3 loop spans 17 amino acids. The V gene end was trimmed by 1 base and the J gene end by 5 bases; junction bases not matched to a gene: 10. The CDR3 bases are TGTGCCAGCAGTGAAGATGGAGGGACAGGGGAAGAAACTGAAGCTTTCTTT. This encodes CASSEDGGTGEETEAFF. Filled out from reference TRBV2 and TRBJ1-1, the complete variable domain reads EPEVTQTPSHQVTQMGQEVILRCVPISNHLYFYWYRQILGQKVEFLVSFYNNEISEKSEIFDDQFSVERPDGSNFTLKIRSTKLEDSAMYFCASSEDGGTGEETEAFFGQGTRLTVV.

In this sample, this clonotype turned up a few times. V and J are TRBV24-1 and TRBJ2-2; 9 bases agree with TRBD1. Germline CDR1 and CDR2: KGHDR and SFDVKD. This CDR3 has 18 amino acids. Trimming at V came to 4 bases and at J to 4 bases, leaving 12 bases not matched to a gene. The CDR3 nucleotides are TGTGCCACCAGTGACTCACATCGGACAGGGGCAATCACCGGGGAGCTGTTTTTT. Amino acids: CATSDSHRTGAITGELFF.

A few counts support this clonotype. The chain recombines TRBV7-9 with TRBJ1-5; D may be TRBD1 (5 bases). The length of the CDR3 is 12 residues. Trimming stripped 5 bases from V and 9 bases from J, with 11 bases between. From germline, CDR1 is SEHNR and CDR2 FQNEAQ (reference sequence). CDR3 sequence: CASSGGARPQHF. The CDR3 DNA reads TGTGCCAGCAGCGGGGGTGCTCGGCCCCAGCATTTT.

This sequence joins TRBV7-9 and TRBJ1-3; the match to TRBD1 covers 8 bases. The germline V gene encodes CDR1 SEHNR and CDR2 FQNEAQ (reference sequence). V lost 5 bases to trimming and J lost 0 bases; unmatched junction nucleotides: 9. The CDR3 length is 17 residues. CDR3 sequence reads: CASSREGQAHSGNTIYF. The CDR3 region has the DNA TGTGCCAGCAGCCGAGAGGGACAGGCGCACTCTGGAAACACCATATATTTT.

The chain recombines TRBV20-1 with TRBJ2-1, with 9 bases that match TRBD2. The germline CDR1 and CDR2 sequences are DFQATT and SNEGSKA (reference sequence). After removal of 3 bases from V and 0 bases from J, the junction contained 6 bases not matched to a gene. CDR3 length: 16 amino acids. The CDR3 loop is CSARSSGASSYNEQFF. In nucleotides, the CDR3 is TGCAGTGCTAGGTCTAGCGGGGCTAGCTCCTACAATGAGCAGTTCTTC.

V usage is TRBV18 and J usage is TRBJ1-6; the match to TRBD1 covers 7 bases. This CDR3 is 16 amino acids long. Trimming at V came to 0 bases and at J to 3 bases, leaving 2 bases not matched to a gene. From germline, CDR1 is KGHSH and CDR2 LQKENI. CDR3: CASSPPGQNYNSPLHF. The CDR3 DNA is TGTGCCAGCTCACCACCGGGACAGAACTATAATTCACCCCTCCACTTT.

This clonotype showed up many times. The chain couples TRBV3-1 to TRBJ1-1; D possibly corresponds to TRBD1 (5 bases). CDR3 length: 14 residues. Germline CDR1 and CDR2: LGHDT and YNNKEL (reference sequence). Trimming removed 4 bases at V and 4 bases at J, with 13 bases between. For the CDR3, the DNA is TGTGCCAGCAGCCTGGGACCTCCAGCCACTGAAGCTTTCTTT. Translated, it gives CASSLGPPATEAFF. Full variable domain (outside the CDR3, taken from reference TRBV3-1 and TRBJ1-1): DTAVSQTPKYLVTQMGNDKSIKCEQNLGHDTMYWYKQDSKKFLKIMFSYNNKELIINETVPNRFSPKSPDKAHLNLHINSLELGDSAVYFCASSLGPPATEAFFGQGTRLTVV.